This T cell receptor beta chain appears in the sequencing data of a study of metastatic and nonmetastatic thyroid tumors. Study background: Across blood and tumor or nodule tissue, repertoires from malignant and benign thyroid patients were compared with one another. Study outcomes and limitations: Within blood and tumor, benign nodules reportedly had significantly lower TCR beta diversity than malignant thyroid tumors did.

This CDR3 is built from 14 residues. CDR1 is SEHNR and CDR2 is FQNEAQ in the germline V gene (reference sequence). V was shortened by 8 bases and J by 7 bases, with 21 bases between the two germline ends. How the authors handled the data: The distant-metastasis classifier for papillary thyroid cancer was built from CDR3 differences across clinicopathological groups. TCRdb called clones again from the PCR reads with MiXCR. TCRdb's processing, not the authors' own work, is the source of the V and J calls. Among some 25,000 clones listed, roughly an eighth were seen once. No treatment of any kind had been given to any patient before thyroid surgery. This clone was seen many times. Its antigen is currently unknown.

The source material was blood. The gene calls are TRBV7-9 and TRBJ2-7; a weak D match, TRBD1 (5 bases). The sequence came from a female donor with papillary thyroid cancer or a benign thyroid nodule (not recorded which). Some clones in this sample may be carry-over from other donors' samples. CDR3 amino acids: CASQGTGGFGEQYF. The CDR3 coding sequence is TGTGCCAGCCAAGGTACAGGCGGTTTTGGGGAGCAGTACTTC.